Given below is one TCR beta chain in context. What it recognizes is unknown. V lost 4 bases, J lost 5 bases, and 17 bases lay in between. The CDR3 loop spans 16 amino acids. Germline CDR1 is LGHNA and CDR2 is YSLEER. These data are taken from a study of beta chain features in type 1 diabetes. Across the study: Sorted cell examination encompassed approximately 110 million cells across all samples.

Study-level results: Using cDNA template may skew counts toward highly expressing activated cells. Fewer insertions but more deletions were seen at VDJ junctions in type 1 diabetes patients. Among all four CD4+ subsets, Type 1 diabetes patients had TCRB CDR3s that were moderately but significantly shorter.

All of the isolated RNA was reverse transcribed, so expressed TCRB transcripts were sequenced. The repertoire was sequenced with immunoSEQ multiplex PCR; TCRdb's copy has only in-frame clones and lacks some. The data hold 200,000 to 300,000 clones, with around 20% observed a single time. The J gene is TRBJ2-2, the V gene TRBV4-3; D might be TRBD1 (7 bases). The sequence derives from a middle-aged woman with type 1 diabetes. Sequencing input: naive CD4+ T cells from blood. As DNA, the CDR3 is TGCGCCAGCAGCCCTCGACTAGAACAGGGGACCGGGGAGCTGTTTTTT. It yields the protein CASSPRLEQGTGELFF.